This T cell receptor beta chain was captured in a study of radiation and T cells in renal cell carcinoma. The germline gives CDR1 SNHLY, CDR2 FYNNEI. The CDR3 loop spans 14 amino acids. V was trimmed by 4 bases and J by 5 bases, leaving 11 bases between them. As concerns this clone: Its matching antigen is unknown.

Whole-study results and caveats: In blood, top tumor clones expanded by 2 weeks, shrinking by 4. No pretreatment tumor biopsies were available for baseline clonotypes.

The time point here: baseline pretreatment blood. As for treatment: 15 Gy SBRT to primary tumor, nephrectomy 4 weeks later. The tumor was a clear cell renal cell carcinoma. Sequenced by immunoSEQ multiplex PCR; TCRdb stores in-frame clones only, minus some. The table includes approximately 140,000 clones, about 88% detected once. The input for sequencing was blood, taken from a patient whose treatment included radiotherapy and nephrectomy. The clonotype comes from a woman aged 70-85 years with renal cell carcinoma. This chain uses TRBV2 with TRBJ1-4; maybe TRBD1 (5 bases). The CDR3, as DNA: TGTGCCAGCAGTGCGGGGGGACTGAATGAAAAACTGTTTTTT. The encoded protein is CASSAGGLNEKLFF.